A single sample is the source of the 26 T cell receptor beta chains below, sequenced in a study of CD4 and CD8 cells across lung adenocarcinoma regions. One entry per CDR3 protein results from TCRdb running MiXCR on the PCR reads. This repertoire shows 3,000 to 3,500 distinct CDR3 sequences, 45% to 60% found once; its top ten account for roughly a third. The sequenced sample was CD4+ T cells from the center of a lung tumor. Receptor source: a female donor with lung adenocarcinoma. The CD4 and CD8 labels of this study may be unreliable.

This clonotype was seen just once. The chain couples TRBV7-2 to TRBJ2-1; a weak D match, TRBD2 (6 bases). The J call is in doubt because the DNA end fits TRBJ2-5 better. Germline assignment: CDR1 SGHTA and CDR2 FQGNSA. The CDR3 runs 14 residues. CDR3 coding DNA: TGTGCCAGCCAGGCTAGCGTCAGTCAAGAGACCCAGTACTTC. Encoded protein: CASQASVSQETQYF.

This chain links TRBV6-1 with TRBJ2-6; D is possibly TRBD2 (5 bases). V lost 7 bases and J 3 bases, leaving 10 bases between the germline ends. The CDR3 is 14 residues long. From germline, CDR1 is MNHNS and CDR2 SASEGT. The CDR3, as DNA: TGTGCCAGCATCCCGGGGTATGGGGCCAACGTCCTGACTTTC. This sequence encodes CASIPGYGANVLTF.

This clonotype was seen once. The chain is built from TRBV6-1 and TRBJ2-1, with a tentative D call TRBD2 (6 bases). Deletions cut 2 bases from V and 13 bases from J, with 15 bases between. The length of the CDR3 is 13 residues. Germline loops: CDR1 MNHNS, CDR2 SASEGT. The CDR3 sequence: CASSEREQETQFF. In nucleotides, the CDR3 is TGTGCCAGCAGTGAACGGGAGCAAGAGACCCAGTTCTTC.

This clonotype is large. V and J are TRBV25-1 and TRBJ2-3; a possible D gene is TRBD2 (6 bases). CDR3 size: 15 residues. V was trimmed by 5 bases and J by 5 bases, leaving 17 bases between them. Germline CDR1 reads MGHDK; CDR2 reads SYGVNS. CDR3 nucleotides: TGTGCCAGCAGTACCTACGGGGGAGCGGGAGATACGCAGTATTTT. As protein: CASSTYGGAGDTQYF. The entire variable domain, with the rest obtained from reference TRBV25-1 and TRBJ2-3, is as follows: EADIYQTPRYLVIGTGKKITLECSQTMGHDKMYWYQQDPGMELHLIHYSYGVNSTEKGDLSSESTVSRIRTEHFPLTLESARPSHTSQYLCASSTYGGAGDTQYFGPGTRLTVL.

In its sample, this clonotype was seen a few times. The chain is built from TRBV12-3 or TRBV12-4 and TRBJ1-2, with TRBD1 matching over 9 bases. CDR3 length: 15 amino acids. Trimming cost V 5 bases and J 5 bases; bases outside gene matches: 9. The CDR3 region is CASSASGTGKYGYTF. The CDR3 bases are TGTGCCAGCAGTGCCTCCGGGACAGGGAAATATGGCTACACCTTC.

By proportion, this clonotype is medium-sized. This chain joins TRBV27 and TRBJ2-1; D not resolved. The V gene lost 5 bases and the J gene lost 4 bases, with 9 bases spanning the gap. The CDR3 runs to 13 residues. Germline assignment: CDR1 MNHEY and CDR2 SMNVEV (reference sequence). In nucleotides, the CDR3 is TGTGCCAGCAGTCCCACTAATTACAATGAGCAGTTCTTC. Its translation is CASSPTNYNEQFF.

A remark on this clonotype: One junction end disagrees with the germline gene, perhaps due to a read error. The gene calls are TRBV27 and TRBJ2-4; no clear D gene. The CDR3 length is 13 residues. Looked up from germline, CDR1 is MNHEY and CDR2 is SMNVEV (reference sequence). The CDR3 nucleotides are TGTGCCAGGAGTCTGTGGGCCAGAAACATTCAGTACTTT. It is translated as CARSLWARNIQYF.

CDR3 nucleotides: TGTGCCAGCAGCCAGCGCCAGGCGGTGAGCACCGGGGCGCAGTATTTT. Protein: CASSQRQAVSTGAQYF. This rearrangement joins TRBV6-1 to TRBJ2-3; possibly TRBD2 for D (5 bases). Germline assignment: CDR1 MNHNS and CDR2 SASEGT. The CDR3 consists of 16 residues. V gave up 6 bases and J gave up 10 bases, with 26 bases separating them.

The V and J genes are TRBV4-1 and TRBJ2-1, with D possibly TRBD2 on 6 matching bases. TRBJ2-7 explains the end of the DNA better; the J call may be wrong. The CDR3 covers 16 residues. Per the germline V gene, CDR1 is MGHRA and CDR2 is YSYEKL. This chain's CDR3 is CASSHTPGLGAYEQYF. The CDR3 bases are TGCGCCAGCAGCCACACTCCGGGACTTGGGGCCTACGAGCAGTACTTC.

J is TRBJ2-1 and V is TRBV4-2; D perhaps matches TRBD2 (6 bases). The CDR3 consists of 13 residues. Germline V gives CDR1 LGHNA, CDR2 YNFKEQ. The ends were cut back, 1 base at V and 5 bases at J, with 6 bases in the middle. The CDR3 DNA reads TGTGCCAGCAGCCAAGGGACTAACAATGAGCAGTTCTTC. As protein: CASSQGTNNEQFF.

By its share, this clonotype is medium-sized. V usage is TRBV11-1 and J usage is TRBJ2-5; D unresolved. V gave up 5 bases and J gave up 0 bases, with 10 bases separating them. Per germline, CDR1 SGHAT and CDR2 FQDESV (reference sequence). This CDR3 has 14 amino acids. CDR3 coding DNA: TGTGCCAGCAGCCTGGACGTGTACCAAGAGACCCAGTACTTC. This codes for CASSLDVYQETQYF. Full variable domain (remainder filled in from reference TRBV11-1 and TRBJ2-5): EAEVAQSPRYKITEKSQAVAFWCDPISGHATLYWYRQILGQGPELLVQFQDESVVDDSQLPKDRFSAERLKGVDSTLKIQPAELGDSAMYLCASSLDVYQETQYFGPGTRLLVL.

Within the sample, this clonotype is medium-sized (0.01 to 0.1%). The rearrangement joins TRBV6-1 to TRBJ1-2, with D tentatively TRBD1 (6 bases). The CDR3 covers 16 residues. V shed 1 base and J shed 4 bases, with 16 bases lying between them. Germline V gene sequence: CDR1 MNHNS, CDR2 SASEGT. The CDR3 here is CASSEGTIVQGYGYTF. The CDR3 region has the DNA TGTGCCAGCAGTGAAGGGACAATCGTACAGGGCTATGGCTACACCTTC.

This clonotype is classed as medium-sized. V usage is TRBV25-1 and J usage is TRBJ2-3, with TRBD2 identical over 10 bases. CDR1 and CDR2 (germline): MGHDK, SYGVNS. The CDR3 has 16 amino acids. Trimming at V came to 0 bases and at J to 4 bases, leaving 4 bases not matched to a gene. CDR3 in amino acids: CASSEYSGRAPDTQYF. Written as DNA, the CDR3 is TGTGCCAGCAGTGAATACAGCGGGAGGGCCCCAGATACGCAGTATTTT. Combining the CDR3 with reference TRBV25-1 and TRBJ2-3 gives the whole variable domain EADIYQTPRYLVIGTGKKITLECSQTMGHDKMYWYQQDPGMELHLIHYSYGVNSTEKGDLSSESTVSRIRTEHFPLTLESARPSHTSQYLCASSEYSGRAPDTQYFGPGTRLTVL.

The chain employs TRBV6-1 and TRBJ2-2; D is perhaps TRBD1 (5 bases). The assigned J gene may be wrong: the sequence end matches TRBJ2-3 better. The CDR3 sequence is 16 residues long. Germline CDR1 MNHNS, CDR2 SASEGT. The CDR3 nucleotides are TGTGCCAGCAGCCACCTACAGGCGGTGAGCACAGAGAAGCAGTATTTT. This sequence encodes CASSHLQAVSTEKQYF.

By share, this clonotype ranks as large (0.1 to 1%). This chain connects TRBV6-1 to TRBJ2-1; 12 bases are shared with TRBD1. CDR1 is MNHNS, CDR2 SASEGT, per germline. The CDR3 runs 15 residues. V shed 5 bases, J shed 10 bases, and the junction held 9 bases outside the gene matches. The CDR3 loop is CASSRPGTGGEEQFF. For the CDR3, the DNA is TGTGCCAGCAGTAGACCTGGGACAGGGGGCGAAGAGCAGTTCTTC.

The rearrangement joins TRBV5-6 to TRBJ2-5; 12 nucleotides align to TRBD2. The CDR3 loop spans 14 amino acids. The V and J ends lost 1 base and 5 bases, in that order; junction bases with no gene match: 0. CDR1 is SGHDT and CDR2 is YYEEEE in the germline V gene. CDR3 loop: CASSLTSGRETQYF. The CDR3 DNA follows: TGTGCCAGCAGCTTGACTAGCGGGAGGGAGACCCAGTACTTC.

This clonotype is labeled medium-sized. The genes are TRBV3-1 and TRBJ2-5, with 10 bases aligning to TRBD2. This CDR3 comprises 18 residues. Trimming removed 1 base from V and 0 bases from J; junction bases left unmatched: 8. CDR1 LGHDT and CDR2 YNNKEL come from the germline V gene (reference sequence). DNA of the CDR3: TGTGCCAGCAGCCAAGGACTAGCGGGCTTGGGGTACCAAGAGACCCAGTACTTC. It encodes CASSQGLAGLGYQETQYF.

As concerns this clonotype: Sequence at one end of the junction differs from germline and may be a read error. The chain combines TRBV10-1 with TRBJ2-4, with D perhaps being TRBD1 or TRBD2 (5 bases each). This CDR3 is built from 13 residues. CDR1 and CDR2 from the germline V gene are WNHNN and SYGVQD (reference sequence). CDR3 nucleotides: TGCGCCTCGGGGCTGGAAGCCAAAAACATGCAGTACTTC. This sequence encodes CASGLEAKNMQYF.

The CDR3 reads CATSGTGSLNEQFF. In nucleotides, the CDR3 is TGTGCCACCTCTGGGACAGGGAGTTTGAATGAGCAGTTCTTC. The chain couples TRBV15 to TRBJ2-1; 9 bases match TRBD1. CDR3 size: 14 residues. The V and J ends lost 8 bases and 7 bases, in that order; junction bases with no gene match: 9. Germline V CDR1 and CDR2: LNHNV, YYDKDF (reference sequence). The full variable domain, its missing parts supplied by reference TRBV15 and TRBJ2-1, is DAMVIQNPRYQVTQFGKPVTLSCSQTLNHNVMYWYQQKSSQAPKLLFHYYDKDFNNEADTPDNFQSRRPNTSFCFLDIRSPGLGDTAMYLCATSGTGSLNEQFFGPGTRLTVL.

The chain links TRBV6-5 to TRBJ1-1; D is ambiguous. V lost 2 bases, J lost 6 bases, and 10 bases lay in between. The CDR3 is made up of 13 amino acids. From germline, CDR1 is MNHEY and CDR2 SVGAGI. The CDR3 DNA reads TGTGCCAGCAGTTACGAAGGGTTCGCTGAAGCTTTCTTT. This codes for CASSYEGFAEAFF.

V and J are TRBV10-1 and TRBJ2-3, with D perhaps being TRBD1 or TRBD2 (5 bases each). Between the trimmed V and J ends, which lost 10 bases and 7 bases, there was a span of 18 bases. The germline CDR1 and CDR2 sequences are WNHNN and SYGVQD (reference sequence). This CDR3 region has 13 residues. CDR3 bases: TGCGCCACGGGGCTGGAAGGTACAAATACGCAGTATTTT. This codes for CATGLEGTNTQYF.

This clonotype was detected only once. This chain links TRBV6-1 with TRBJ2-1; D gene ambiguous. The closer fit of TRBJ2-5 to the DNA end suggests the J call may be wrong. CDR3 size: 15 residues. In germline, CDR1 is MNHNS, CDR2 SASEGT. The CDR3 region is CASSQLQVDQETQYF. In DNA form, the CDR3 reads TGTGCCAGCAGTCAACTTCAGGTGGATCAAGAGACCCAGTACTTC.

The V gene is TRBV7-6, the J gene TRBJ2-1, with 9 nucleotides matching TRBD2. Trimming removed 2 bases from V and 5 bases from J; junction bases left unmatched: 4. Germline CDR1 SGHVS, CDR2 FNYEAQ. CDR3 length equals 15 residues. CDR3 nucleotide sequence: TGTGCCAGCAGCTTACCGGGACTAGCAGACAATGAGCAGTTCTTC. Encoded protein: CASSLPGLADNEQFF.

The J gene is TRBJ2-1, the V gene TRBV6-5; the match to TRBD2 covers 8 bases. The CDR3 is 15 residues long. The germline gives CDR1 MNHEY, CDR2 SVGAGI. Trimming took 2 bases from V and 3 from J; bases not matched to a gene: 3. The CDR3 sequence: CASSYSGSLYNEQFF. The DNA for the CDR3 is TGTGCCAGCAGTTACAGCGGGAGCCTCTACAATGAGCAGTTCTTC.

This rearrangement joins TRBV12-3 or TRBV12-4 to TRBJ2-4, with D hard to call. This CDR3 is 16 amino acids long. Trimming stripped 2 bases from V and 9 bases from J, with 20 bases between. The CDR3 reads CASSLSPLPQVGIQYF. The CDR3 region has the DNA TGTGCCAGCAGTTTATCTCCTCTTCCCCAAGTAGGCATTCAGTACTTC.

The chain has TRBV10-2 and TRBJ2-1; 7 nucleotides align to TRBD1. V was clipped by 3 bases and J by 5 bases; unmatched bases: 10. This CDR3 is 16 amino acids long. Germline CDR1 is WSHSY and CDR2 is SAAADI. As DNA, the CDR3 is TGCGCCAGCAGTGACCCGTACAGGGGCGCCGACAATGAGCAGTTCTTC. Amino acids: CASSDPYRGADNEQFF.